These 2 T cell receptor beta chains were sequenced from one sample in a study of shared clonotypes between healthy human individuals. Assay: immunoSEQ multiplex PCR; the TCRdb copy retains only in-frame clones and omits some. The data hold millions of clones, with around 90% observed a single time. Specimen: naive CD4+ T cells sorted from blood. Subset described: CD45RA+ positively selected. The source is a man in his late teens or twenties in good health.

The chain combines TRBV19 with TRBJ1-1; 8 bases map to TRBD1. V gave up 7 bases and J gave up 6 bases; unmatched junction bases: 13. Germline loops: CDR1 LNHDA, CDR2 SQIVND (reference sequence). The CDR3 extends over 15 amino acids. CDR3 nucleotides: TGTGCCAGTACTTTTATGTGGCAGGGGGCTTCTGAAGCTTTCTTT. Translation: CASTFMWQGASEAFF.

J is TRBJ2-6 and V is TRBV5-1; no reliable D call. V was shortened by 2 bases and J by 0 bases, with 6 bases between the two germline ends. There are 15 residues in the CDR3. Germline loops: CDR1 SGHRS, CDR2 YFSETQ. CDR3 sequence (DNA): TGCGCCAGCAGCTTCGGAACCTCTGGGGCCAACGTCCTGACTTTC. It specifies CASSFGTSGANVLTF.